Reported below is one TCR beta chain. The antigen is not known. Germline V gives CDR1 MNHEY, CDR2 SMNVEV (reference sequence). The CDR3 contains 16 residues. UMIs bearing a 6-nucleotide sample barcode were added through template switching. TCRdb derives one entry per CDR3 protein from the 5' RACE reads, leaving out DNA. Its listing shows fewer than 550,000 distinct CDR3 sequences. The data originate from a study of monozygotic twins with inflammatory bowel disease. Overall study findings and caveats: Clonotype overlap with others was lower in IBD patients than in healthy twins, a difference that was greatest with disease activity.

This receptor was identified in a human donor with ulcerative colitis or Crohn's disease, or a healthy co-twin of an affected twin (not recorded which). J is TRBJ1-1 and V is TRBV27. The sequenced material came from blood. The CDR3: CASSLFWLPRNTEAFF.